The source of this T cell receptor beta chain is a study of blood T cell repertoires in COVID-19. About the research overall: Both acute and convalescent COVID-19 samples were obtained from the United States, Italy and Spain. The analysed material was cDNA or gDNA that came from T cells, B-cell-depleted T cells, or PBMCs.

V was trimmed by 7 bases and J by 0 bases, leaving 18 bases between them. CDR3 size: 16 residues. The germline V gene encodes CDR1 MDHEN and CDR2 SYDVKM. Participant ages covered roughly 18 to 89 years across around 25 US areas. Sequencing was performed with immunoSEQ multiplex PCR; in TCRdb, only in-frame clones are kept and a portion is missing. The sample lists some 220,000 clones, approximately 87% occurring once. The sequence was obtained from a woman aged 45-60 years in a cohort exposed to, infected with or recovered from COVID-19 (not recorded which). Sequencing was carried out using PBMCs or T cells enriched from blood (not recorded which). The chain employs TRBV28 and TRBJ1-1, with a possible D match to TRBD1 (6 bases). This chain's CDR3 is CASTSPGVSMNTEAFF. For the CDR3, the DNA is TGTGCCAGCACCTCCCCAGGGGTCTCCATGAACACTGAAGCTTTCTTT.